This TCR beta chain was sequenced for a study of CXCR3-negative and CXCR3-positive naive CD8 T cells. Sorts performed in triplicate captured 250,000 to 350,000 cells each from every CD8+ T cell subset. A CD45RO-CCR7+CD27+CD95- profile was what naive CD8+ T cells displayed. The TRB libraries of cDNA were built by UMI-labeled 5' RACE. For each CDR3 protein, TCRdb gives one entry from its re-call of the 5' RACE reads, without DNA. The listing records some 130,000 distinct CDR3 sequences. Turning to this clonotype: The antigen is unknown.

Broader study findings: CXCR3-negative and CXCR3-positive naive cells shared comparable TRBV-TRBJ usage, but memory cells did not. Naive cells that were CXCR3-positive had more hydrophobic TRB CDR3s (compared with CXCR3-negative naive cells).

The CDR3 spans 15 residues. The germline CDR1 and CDR2 sequences are MNHEY and SVGAGI. The sample comprised naive CXCR3- CD8+ T cells from blood. The subset: CD45RO-CCR7+CD27+CD95- naive CD8+ T cells lacking CXCR3 (TNR3-). This sequence joins TRBV6-5 and TRBJ2-7; TCRdb outputs TRBD2, but without DNA this stays unchecked. This receptor was taken from a human donor in good health. Some clones in this sample may be carry-over from other donors' samples. The CDR3 loop is CATVEFRASSYEQYF.